Listed below are T cell receptor beta chains from one sample, sequenced in a study of Graves' ophthalmopathy and Graves' hyperthyroidism. TCRdb recomputed calls from the multiplex PCR reads with MiXCR, one row per CDR3 protein. This table has 450,000 to 600,000 distinct CDR3 sequences, roughly 39% appearing once. Sequencing was carried out using peripheral blood or thyroid tissue (not recorded which). Receptors were obtained from an adult man with Graves' hyperthyroidism. Both conserved end residues are trimmed from each CDR3. A D gene is named only where the DNA matches it firmly. Some rows mark clone size as missing; the rest say once, few, many or name a class of expanded clone.

>NA|NA|TRBV27
ASSLNIGRLTNYGYT
>TRBD1|few|TRBV7-3
ASSYPSGALTGGHEQY
>NA|NA|TRBV7-3
ASSQGGGSGTQY
>NA|many|TRBV7-2
ASSPAGGAGNTEAF
>TRBD1|many|TRBV2
ASSRQGPTEAF
>NA|NA|TRBV15
ATSSLLGEQQPQH
>NA|many|TRBV7-9
ASRAGELF
>TRBD1|many|TRBV19
ASWDRENQPQH
>NA|few|TRBV11-2
ASSLDGRSMNTEAF
>TRBD2|NA|TRBV7-9
ASSQPGLAGDTGELF
>TRBD2|many|TRBV9
ASSPSGGANEQY
>TRBD1|many|TRBV29-1
SVQGGSYEKLF
>NA|NA|TRBV19
ASRPKGLHSPLH
>NA|many|TRBV6-6
AIPTRGAQGYT
>TRBD1|many|TRBV29-1
SALTGGAGEQY
>TRBD1|many|TRBV4-1
ASSESTGGESPLH